This record covers a single TCR beta chain. TCRdb reprocessed the RT-PCR reads via MiXCR and lists one record per CDR3 protein. The sample contains 190,000 or so distinct CDR3 sequences, roughly two fifths of which appear only once. CDR3 length: 15 amino acids. Germline trimming cut 3 bases from V and 5 bases from J; bases unmatched to any gene: 7. The data were obtained in a study of patients and donors after allogeneic stem cell transplantation. Specimen: blood, either unsorted or a sorted T cell fraction (not recorded which). This clonotype was sampled from a human donor who was either an allogeneic HSCT recipient or a stem cell or donor lymphocyte infusion donor (not recorded which). It is not recorded whose cells these are; they may come from a transplant donor. The chain is built from TRBV12-3 or TRBV12-4 and TRBJ2-1, with 7 bases aligning to TRBD2. CDR3 DNA: TGTGCCAGCAGTTTGGCGGGAGCAAGCCACAATGAGCAGTTCTTC. This encodes CASSLAGASHNEQFF.